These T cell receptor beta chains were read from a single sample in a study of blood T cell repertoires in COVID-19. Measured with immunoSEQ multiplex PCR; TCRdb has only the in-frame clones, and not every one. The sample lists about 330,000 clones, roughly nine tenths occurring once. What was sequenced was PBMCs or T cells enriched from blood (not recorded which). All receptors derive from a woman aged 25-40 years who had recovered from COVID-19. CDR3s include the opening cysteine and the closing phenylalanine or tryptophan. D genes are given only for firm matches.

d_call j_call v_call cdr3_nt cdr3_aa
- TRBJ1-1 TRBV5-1 TGCGCCAGCAGCGAAACTCACAGGGCGGCAGCTTTCTTT CASSETHRAAAFF
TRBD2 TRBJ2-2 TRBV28 TGTGCCAGCAGAGCTAGCGGGAGGGTCGGGGAGCTGTTTTTT CASRASGRVGELFF
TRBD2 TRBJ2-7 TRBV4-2 TGTGCCAGCAGCCAATCGGGGGGGCCTGGGTACGAGCAGTACTTC CASSQSGGPGYEQYF
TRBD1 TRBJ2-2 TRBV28 TGTGCCAGCAGTTACGTTGAGGGGGCGTTTAGCACCGGGGAGCTGTTTTTT CASSYVEGAFSTGELFF
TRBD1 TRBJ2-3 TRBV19 TGTGCCAGTAGTGTGACAGGGGCCCCAGATACGCAGTATTTT CASSVTGAPDTQYF
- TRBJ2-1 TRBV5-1 TGCGCCAGCAGCCCTACGGGGGTCTCCTACAATGAGCAGTTCTTC CASSPTGVSYNEQFF
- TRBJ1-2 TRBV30 TGTGCCTGGAGTCGAGGCGGCGGCTACACCTTC CAWSRGGGYTF
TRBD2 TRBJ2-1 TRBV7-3 TGTGCCAGCAGCAACGGACTAGCGGGGGGTACCTCTGAGCAGTTCTTC CASSNGLAGGTSEQFF
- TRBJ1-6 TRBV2 TGTGCCAGCAAGAACACCCCTCTCTATAATTCACCCCTCCACTTT CASKNTPLYNSPLHF
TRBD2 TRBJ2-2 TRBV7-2 TGTGCCAGCAGCTTATGGGGAGCGGGAGCCGGGGAGCTGTTTTTT CASSLWGAGAGELFF